A single sample is the source of the 16 T cell receptor beta chains below, sequenced in a study of early T cells in non-severe SARS-CoV-2 infection. Each CDR3 protein gets one entry after TCRdb re-called the 5' RACE reads with MiXCR. The sample comprises approximately 65,000 distinct CDR3 sequences, approximately 10% of which are singletons, and 5.5% to 7% rests with the top ten. Sequencing was carried out using whole blood. The receptors stem from an adult who was a healthcare worker with PCR-confirmed SARS-CoV-2 infection or an uninfected control (not recorded which).

This clonotype was counted between two and nine times. The rearrangement uses TRBV6-5 and TRBJ2-7; TRBD1 agrees at 7 bases. This CDR3 contains 15 residues. With V trimmed by 0 bases and J by 3 bases, 5 bases remained unmatched. Germline V gene data show CDR1 as MNHEY and CDR2 as SVGAGI. CDR3 region: CASSYSYPGGYEQYF. The DNA for the CDR3 is TGTGCCAGCAGTTACTCTTATCCAGGGGGCTACGAGCAGTACTTC.

Many counts were recorded for this clonotype. The chain links TRBV2 to TRBJ1-3; D unresolved. Germline CDR1 is SNHLY and CDR2 is FYNNEI. This CDR3 has 13 residues. The V gene lost 7 bases and the J gene lost 1 base, with 8 bases spanning the gap. The CDR3 region is CASNSRSGNTIYF. CDR3 in DNA: TGTGCCAGCAACTCCAGATCTGGAAACACCATATATTTT.

In this sample, this clonotype turned up a few times. This chain joins TRBV29-1 and TRBJ1-1; D is undetermined. V lost 3 bases, J lost 1 base, and 12 bases lay in between. The CDR3 is made up of 14 amino acids. Germline V gene data show CDR1 as SQVTM and CDR2 as ANQGSEA. The CDR3 reads CSVETYRRNTEAFF. DNA for the CDR3: TGCAGCGTTGAGACGTACAGACGGAACACTGAAGCTTTCTTT.

At least ten counts were recorded for this clonotype. The rearrangement links TRBV4-3 to TRBJ2-3, with D possibly matching TRBD1 (5 bases). CDR1 is LGHNA and CDR2 is YSLEER in the germline V gene. This CDR3 contains 13 residues. The V end was cut by 0 bases, the J end by 10 bases, with 11 bases between. CDR3 region: CASSQDKQDAQYF. In DNA, the CDR3 is TGCGCCAGCAGCCAAGATAAACAGGACGCGCAGTATTTT.

This clonotype was counted many times. The V gene is TRBV28, the J gene TRBJ2-3; tentatively, D is TRBD2 (7 bases). Trimming cost V 8 bases and J 5 bases, with 20 bases left between them. In germline, CDR1 is MDHEN, CDR2 SYDVKM. The CDR3 consists of 15 residues. The CDR3 spells CASERIGGPGDTQYF. The CDR3 region has the DNA TGTGCCAGCGAGCGTATCGGGGGGCCAGGAGATACGCAGTATTTT.

V usage is TRBV5-1 and J usage is TRBJ2-2, with no clear D. V was cut by 0 bases and J by 6 bases, with 9 bases left in between. CDR3 length: 14 amino acids. Germline assignment: CDR1 SGHRS and CDR2 YFSETQ. The CDR3 region has the DNA TGCGCCAGCAGCTTGGAAGGAATCGCCGGGGAGCTGTTTTTT. Translating it yields CASSLEGIAGELFF.

This clonotype turned up a few times. The chain is built from TRBV6-6 and TRBJ2-7; 13 bases are shared with TRBD2. Germline lookup yields CDR1 MNHNY and CDR2 SVGAGI (reference sequence). The junction had 11 bases not matched to a gene; V was cut back by 8 bases and J by 7 bases. This CDR3 spans 15 amino acids. CDR3 loop: CASYRGGLAGEEQYF. For the CDR3, the DNA is TGTGCCAGCTATAGGGGTGGACTAGCGGGAGAGGAGCAGTACTTC.

The sample holds a few counts of this clonotype. The chain has TRBV3-1 and TRBJ2-2; no clear D. V was trimmed by 4 bases and J by 7 bases, leaving 19 bases between them. This CDR3 has 16 residues. Germline values: CDR1 LGHDT, CDR2 YNNKEL (reference sequence). The CDR3 nucleotides are TGTGCCAGCAGCCGATCACGGGCCCCCCGTATCGGGGAGCTGTTTTTT. Protein product: CASSRSRAPRIGELFF.

At least ten counts were recorded for this clonotype. V gene TRBV7-8 combines with J gene TRBJ2-2; 7 nucleotides align to TRBD2. Trimming cost V 8 bases and J 1 base; bases outside gene matches: 1. CDR3 length: 13 residues. CDR1 is SGHVS and CDR2 is FQNEAQ in the germline V gene. The CDR3 protein is CASWEGNTGELFF. DNA of the CDR3: TGTGCCAGCTGGGAGGGGAACACCGGGGAGCTGTTTTTT. Based on the CDR3 plus reference TRBV7-8 and TRBJ2-2, the full variable domain is GAGVSQSPRYKVAKRGQDVALRCDPISGHVSLFWYQQALGQGPEFLTYFQNEAQLDKSGLPSDRFFAERPEGSVSTLKIQRTQQEDSAVYLCASWEGNTGELFFGEGSRLTVL.

This clonotype appeared a single time. One end of the junction fails to match germline, which may point to a read error. J is TRBJ2-7 and V is TRBV6-6; 13 bases align to TRBD2. The CDR3 is 15 amino acids. Germline values: CDR1 MNHNY, CDR2 SVGAGI (reference sequence). CDR3 nucleotide sequence: TGTGCCAGCAGTTACACTAGCGGGAGGGTCGGAGAGCAGTGCTTC. It translates to CASSYTSGRVGEQCF.

The chain uses TRBV28 and TRBJ2-7; weak D call: TRBD2 (6 bases). Germline CDR1 and CDR2: MDHEN and SYDVKM. The CDR3 loop spans 14 amino acids. Trimming left V 6 bases short and J 2 bases short, with 14 bases between. The CDR3 spells CASRLQEGPYEQYF. Written as DNA, the CDR3 is TGTGCCAGCAGGTTACAGGAGGGGCCCTACGAGCAGTACTTC.

Points on this clonotype: Since a much larger clone is just one base distant, this may be a read error. The chain recombines TRBV29-1 with TRBJ2-5; perhaps D is TRBD1 or TRBD2 (5 bases each). CDR1 and CDR2 from the germline V gene are SQVTM and ANQGSEA. This CDR3 contains 12 residues. CDR3 in DNA: TGCAGCGCTGGGACCCTCCAAGAGTCCCAGTACTTC. It is translated as CSAGTLQESQYF. The full variable domain, its missing parts supplied by reference TRBV29-1 and TRBJ2-5, is SAVISQKPSRDICQRGTSLTIQCQVDSQVTMMFWYRQQPGQSLTLIATANQGSEATYESGFVIDKFPISRPNLTFSTLTVSNMSPEDSSIYLCSAGTLQESQYFGPGTRLLVL.

This chain links TRBV7-2 with TRBJ2-1; 11 positions agree with TRBD2. Germline V gives CDR1 SGHTA, CDR2 FQGNSA. V was clipped by 5 bases and J by 3 bases; unmatched bases: 9. This CDR3 is built from 17 residues. The CDR3 sequence is CASSRPLAGVDYNEQFF. The CDR3 bases are TGTGCCAGCAGCCGCCCACTAGCGGGAGTTGACTACAATGAGCAGTTCTTC.

This clonotype was detected many times. J is TRBJ2-1 and V is TRBV28; D gene ambiguous. This CDR3 is 12 amino acids long. Germline assignment: CDR1 MDHEN and CDR2 SYDVKM. Trimming took 8 bases from V and 0 from J, leaving 5 bases between them. DNA for the CDR3: TGTGCCAGCGCGCCCTCCTACAATGAGCAGTTCTTC. Its translation is CASAPSYNEQFF.

This clonotype was observed a handful of times. Here the CDR3 DNA reads TGTGCCAGCAGTTCGCATACCCGGGAGCAGTTCTTC. It translates to CASSSHTREQFF. This sequence joins TRBV6-5 and TRBJ2-1; D is undetermined. The CDR3 extends over 12 amino acids. V was clipped by 4 bases and J by 10 bases, with 11 bases between them. Germline lookup yields CDR1 MNHEY and CDR2 SVGAGI.

This clonotype was seen repeatedly, ten times or more. The chain combines TRBV20-1 with TRBJ2-5; D unresolved. The CDR3 is 17 amino acids. Germline V gene data show CDR1 as DFQATT and CDR2 as SNEGSKA (reference sequence). The V end lost 0 bases, the J end lost 1 base, and 18 bases lay between the germline ends. The CDR3 nucleotides read TGCAGTGCTAGAGATCAGCCCTTAAGGGCGGTCCAAGAGACCCAGTACTTC. Translation: CSARDQPLRAVQETQYF.